This T cell receptor beta chain was identified during a study of blood T cell repertoires in COVID-19. About the research overall: Samples taken during acute and convalescent COVID-19 were collected in the United States, Italy and Spain. T cells, B-cell-depleted T cells, or PBMCs supplied cDNA or gDNA.

Per the study methods: Reference gene primer amplification yielded estimated nucleated cell counts. The table came from immunoSEQ multiplex PCR; TCRdb's copy has only in-frame clones and leaves some out. V and J calls and clone size are given by that table; D and trimming were obtained from the DNA. The table has some 200,000 clones, roughly nine tenths seen once. This clone was recorded only once. The CDR3 is 15 residues long. Germline V lookup: CDR1 SEHNR, CDR2 FQNEAQ (reference sequence). Germline trimming cut 5 bases from V and 5 bases from J; bases unmatched to any gene: 7. The TCR was taken from a woman in her seventies with acute or convalescent COVID-19. Sequencing was performed on peripheral blood. The gene calls are TRBV7-9 and TRBJ1-5, with 9 bases that match TRBD1. CDR3 sequence reads: CASSLTGGKDQPQHF. DNA for the CDR3: TGTGCCAGCAGCCTGACAGGGGGGAAGGATCAGCCCCAGCATTTT.